One sample yielded the 11 T cell receptor beta chains listed below, sequenced in a study of T cells after posttransplantation cyclophosphamide. The repertoire was sequenced with immunoSEQ multiplex PCR; TCRdb's copy has only in-frame clones and lacks some. The data show around 18,000 clones, roughly 80% seen once. The source material was memory CD4+ T cells sorted from blood. These receptors were obtained from a man younger than 45 in good health and a related stem cell transplant donor.

This chain links TRBV10-2 with TRBJ1-6; maybe TRBD1 (6 bases). CDR1 and CDR2 from the germline V gene are WSHSY and SAAADI. With 4 bases removed from V and 7 bases from J, the gap between germline ends came to 11 bases. CDR3 length equals 14 residues. The CDR3 sequence is CASSVGAWNSPLHF. CDR3 coding DNA: TGCGCCAGCAGTGTGGGGGCTTGGAATTCACCCCTCCACTTT.

The chain links TRBV7-2 to TRBJ1-1; 8 bases are a match to TRBD1. V shed 1 base, J shed 0 bases, and the junction held 4 bases outside the gene matches. CDR3 length: 16 residues. Germline V lookup: CDR1 SGHTA, CDR2 FQGNSA. The DNA of the CDR3 is TGTGCCAGCAGCTTAGTCGGGACAGGCATGAACACTGAAGCTTTCTTT. This translates into CASSLVGTGMNTEAFF.

The V call is TRBV5-4, the J call TRBJ2-3; TRBD2 might be the D (6 bases). The V and J ends lost 0 bases and 2 bases respectively, with 10 bases between them. The germline V gene encodes CDR1 SGHNT and CDR2 YYREEE (reference sequence). The CDR3 contains 15 residues. Here the CDR3 DNA reads TGTGCCAGCAGCTTGGTCCGGGGGAACACAGATACGCAGTATTTT. Encoded protein: CASSLVRGNTDTQYF.

Remarks on this clone: One end of the junction varies from germline; a read error may be responsible. The rearrangement joins TRBV28 to TRBJ2-7; D possibly corresponds to TRBD1 (6 bases). This CDR3 is 11 amino acids long. The germline CDR1 and CDR2 sequences are MDHEN and SYDVKM. The CDR3 coding sequence is TGTGCCAGCAGTGCCCACAGGGTAAAAGGCTTC. This sequence encodes CASSAHRVKGF.

The sample holds a few counts of this clone. The chain uses TRBV7-2 and TRBJ2-2; 13 bases are shared with TRBD2. The CDR3 runs to 18 residues. Germline values: CDR1 SGHTA, CDR2 FQGNSA. The V segment lost 1 base and the J segment 1 base; nucleotides outside the gene matches: 3. CDR3 loop: CASSLGRLAGGNTGELFF. The CDR3 nucleotides read TGTGCCAGCAGCTTAGGTCGACTAGCGGGGGGGAACACCGGGGAGCTGTTTTTT.

This chain uses TRBV4-3 with TRBJ1-6, with D tentatively TRBD1 (5 bases). The CDR3 has 13 residues. V lost 4 bases, J lost 16 bases, and 17 bases lay in between. Germline loops: CDR1 LGHNA, CDR2 YSLEER. The CDR3 sequence is CASSPREGITLHF. The CDR3 region has the DNA TGCGCCAGCAGCCCCCGGGAGGGGATAACTCTCCACTTT.

The rearrangement joins TRBV6-5 to TRBJ2-7, with D possibly being TRBD1 (6 bases). The CDR3 contains 15 residues. V was cut by 5 bases and J by 2 bases, with 16 bases left in between. CDR1 is MNHEY and CDR2 is SVGAGI in the germline V gene. The CDR3: CASSNGATGAYEQYF. The CDR3 bases are TGTGCCAGCAGTAATGGCGCGACAGGAGCCTACGAGCAGTACTTC.

This clone showed up just a few times. The chain recombines TRBV5-1 with TRBJ1-6; a weak D match, TRBD1 (5 bases). Deletions cut 0 bases from V and 4 bases from J, with 17 bases between. This CDR3 region has 18 residues. The V gene's germline CDR1 is SGHRS and CDR2 YFSETQ. CDR3 region: CASSLDPPATDYNSPLHF. CDR3 in DNA: TGCGCCAGCAGCTTGGACCCGCCAGCGACAGATTATAATTCACCCCTCCACTTT.

On this clone itself: The junction departs from germline at one end; a sequencing error may be responsible. This chain links TRBV23-1 with TRBJ2-7; 7 bases fit TRBD1. TRBV23-1 is recorded as an ORF, its role being uncertain. The CDR3 consists of 15 residues. CDR3 loop: CASSQSDRSSCEQYF. CDR3 nucleotide sequence: TGCGCCAGCAGTCAATCGGACAGGAGCTCCTGCGAGCAGTACTTC.

J is TRBJ2-6 and V is TRBV9; TRBD1 might be the D (5 bases). The V end was cut by 2 bases, the J end by 4 bases, with 10 bases between. Germline V gives CDR1 SGDLS, CDR2 YYNGEE. This CDR3 has 15 amino acids. In DNA, the CDR3 is TGTGCCAGCAGCGTGGGGCGGATGGGGGCCAACGTCCTGACTTTC. It encodes CASSVGRMGANVLTF.

V gene TRBV5-1 combines with J gene TRBJ1-1, with 11 bases fitting TRBD1. Trimming took 3 bases from V and 2 from J; bases not matched to a gene: 3. The CDR3 covers 15 residues. Per germline, CDR1 SGHRS and CDR2 YFSETQ. The CDR3 bases are TGCGCCAGCAGCTGGGGGACAGGGGGAAACACTGAAGCTTTCTTT. It is translated as CASSWGTGGNTEAFF.